This T cell receptor (beta chain) was retrieved from a study of control samples from healthy donors and cancer patients (dated by TCRdb to 2018 to 2021). Its CDR3 holds 19 amino acids, cysteine through phenylalanine. The kept DNA is CDR3 alone, 57 bases in frame from the first base. The germline V gene gives CDR1 as SGHTA and CDR2 as FQGTGA. Trimmed from V: 5 bases; trimmed from J: 1 base; junction bases lacking a gene match: 10. The receptor library was made with the immunoSEQ multiplex PCR assay. TCRdb obtained this table from immuneACCESS and retained in-frame rearrangements with V and J assigned. These tables miss some clones; where compared with another copy, unresolved V genes account for less than half of the shortfall, and the remainder is unexplained. For this sample the table gives 70,000 to 95,000 clones, of which around 87% were detected only once. The ten top clones hold around 20% of the sample.

Points on this clone: Its antigen target is currently unknown. No base quality values were provided; no much bigger clone lies one nucleotide off.

The rearrangement joined TRBV7-3 to TRBJ2-3; TRBD2 aligns with 15 central bases. This TCR derives from a man in his fifties or sixties in good health. The sample comprised blood. The CDR3 sequence is CASSLLRTSGGAGTDTQYF. The bases read TGTGCCAGCAGCCTCCTACGGACTAGCGGGGGGGCGGGCACAGATACGCAGTATTTT.